The 29 T cell receptor beta chains below were found in one sample sequenced in a study of blood T cell repertoires in COVID-19. TCRdb's table, derived via immunoSEQ multiplex PCR, lists solely in-frame clones and lacks some. The sample has roughly 320,000 clones; about 90% are singletons. Sequenced: peripheral blood. The receptors were gathered from a woman in her 50s with COVID-19, enrolled during active disease.

The J gene is TRBJ2-5, the V gene TRBV7-8; TRBD2 agrees at 8 bases. The CDR3 extends over 17 amino acids. J was trimmed by 5 bases and V by 1 base; bases with no gene match: 12. Per germline, CDR1 SGHVS and CDR2 FQNEAQ. CDR3 DNA: TGTGCCAGCAGCTTAGGAAGTCTAGCGGGCACGGGGGAGACCCAGTACTTC. Translation: CASSLGSLAGTGETQYF.

This chain links TRBV5-1 with TRBJ1-1; D call uncertain. This CDR3 region has 12 residues. CDR1 is SGHRS and CDR2 is YFSETQ in the germline V gene. The V end lost 7 bases, the J end lost 4 bases, and 11 bases lay between the germline ends. CDR3 nucleotides: TGCGCCAGCGGAGCGGGTGGCACTGAAGCTTTCTTT. This codes for CASGAGGTEAFF.

The chain is built from TRBV29-1 and TRBJ1-2, with D possibly being TRBD1 (6 bases). CDR3 length equals 15 residues. With 1 base removed from V and 3 bases from J, the gap between germline ends came to 15 bases. Germline V CDR1 and CDR2: SQVTM, ANQGSEA. Here the CDR3 DNA reads TGCAGCGTTGAAGGGGGGCAGGGAAAAGACTATGGCTACACCTTC. It codes for CSVEGGQGKDYGYTF. The full variable domain, rest sourced from reference TRBV29-1 and TRBJ1-2, is SAVISQKPSRDICQRGTSLTIQCQVDSQVTMMFWYRQQPGQSLTLIATANQGSEATYESGFVIDKFPISRPNLTFSTLTVSNMSPEDSSIYLCSVEGGQGKDYGYTFGSGTRLTVV.

This chain connects TRBV21-1 to TRBJ2-1; the DNA was not used to check the table's D call, TRBD2. TRBV21-1 is given as a pseudogene. The length of the CDR3 is 18 residues. The CDR3 DNA reads TGTGCCAGCAGCAAAAGGGTTTTAGCGGGAGAATCCTACAATGAGCAGTTCTTC. Translated, it gives CASSKRVLAGESYNEQFF.

This clone has only one observation. The genes are TRBV24-1 and TRBJ2-3; tentatively, D is TRBD2 (5 bases). Trimming shortened V by 4 bases and J by 4 bases, and 23 bases separated the two germline ends. This CDR3 contains 18 residues. The V gene's germline CDR1 is KGHDR and CDR2 SFDVKD. The CDR3 sequence is CATSDSGLRAGSSDTQYF. The CDR3 DNA reads as TGTGCCACCAGTGACTCGGGCTTGAGGGCCGGAAGCTCAGATACGCAGTATTTT.

The V gene is TRBV11-2, the J gene TRBJ1-1, with D perhaps matching TRBD1 (5 bases). This CDR3 contains 16 residues. Germline loops: CDR1 SGHAT, CDR2 FQNNGV. Between the trimmed V and J ends, which lost 0 bases and 0 bases, there was a span of 11 bases. For the CDR3, the DNA is TGTGCCAGCAGCTTAGACGGGCCAGGGATGAACACTGAAGCTTTCTTT. It encodes CASSLDGPGMNTEAFF. Variable domain in full (rest from reference TRBV11-2 and TRBJ1-1): EAGVAQSPRYKIIEKRQSVAFWCNPISGHATLYWYQQILGQGPKLLIQFQNNGVVDDSQLPKDRFSAERLKGVDSTLKIQPAKLEDSAVYLCASSLDGPGMNTEAFFGQGTRLTVV.

The V and J genes are TRBV13 and TRBJ2-6, with D maybe TRBD2 (6 bases). Germline V gene lookup returns CDR1 PRHDT and CDR2 FYEKMQ (reference sequence). V lost 5 bases to trimming and J lost 4 bases, with 12 bases between them. The CDR3 is 15 amino acids. The CDR3 loop is CASSLEAGGANVLTF. CDR3 nucleotide sequence: TGTGCCAGCAGCCTGGAGGCGGGGGGGGCCAACGTCCTGACTTTC.

The chain uses TRBV19 and TRBJ1-2, with a possible D match to TRBD1 (5 bases). V dropped 3 bases and J dropped 4 bases, with 21 bases sitting between them. Germline CDR1 reads LNHDA; CDR2 reads SQIVND (reference sequence). CDR3 length: 17 residues. The CDR3 loop is CASSITDTVVDLYGYTF. The CDR3 DNA sequence: TGTGCCAGTAGTATTACGGACACGGTTGTTGATCTCTATGGCTACACCTTC. The complete variable domain, with remaining parts taken from reference TRBV19 and TRBJ1-2, reads DGGITQSPKYLFRKEGQNVTLSCEQNLNHDAMYWYRQDPGQGLRLIYYSQIVNDFQKGDIAEGYSVSREKKESFPLTVTSAQKNPTAFYLCASSITDTVVDLYGYTFGSGTRLTVV.

Regarding this clone: The junction departs from germline at one end; a sequencing error may be responsible. The V call is TRBV7-2, the J call TRBJ2-7; 10 positions agree with TRBD2. The germline gives CDR1 SGHTA, CDR2 FQGNSA. The CDR3 is made up of 15 amino acids. The CDR3 loop reads CASSLAGTSDYEQYF. In DNA, the CDR3 is TGTGCCAGCAGCCTAGCCGGGACTAGCGACTACGAGCAGTACTTC.

V usage is TRBV19 and J usage is TRBJ1-5; D gene unclear. Germline loops: CDR1 LNHDA, CDR2 SQIVND (reference sequence). CDR3 length equals 12 residues. Deletions cut 6 bases from V and 7 bases from J, with 10 bases between. The DNA for the CDR3 is TGTGCCAGTAGCCCGGGAAGGCAGCCCCAGCATTTT. This sequence encodes CASSPGRQPQHF.

The gene calls are TRBV5-4 and TRBJ2-1; the D gene is possibly TRBD2 (7 bases). Trimming took 2 bases from V and 0 from J, leaving 15 bases between them. Germline assignment: CDR1 SGHNT and CDR2 YYREEE (reference sequence). The CDR3 is 17 amino acids. CDR3: CASSFVRGASSYNEQFF. In nucleotides, the CDR3 is TGTGCCAGCAGCTTCGTTCGGGGGGCCAGCTCCTACAATGAGCAGTTCTTC.

The rearrangement links TRBV7-3 to TRBJ2-1, with TRBD2 matching 8 bases. J gave up 3 bases and V 2 bases, and 3 bases lay outside the gene matches. Germline V gives CDR1 SGHTA, CDR2 FQGTGA. This CDR3 is built from 15 residues. CDR3 in DNA: TGTGCCAGCAGCTTAGGAGCGGGAGTCTACAATGAGCAGTTCTTC. This gives the protein CASSLGAGVYNEQFF. Full variable domain (outside the CDR3, taken from reference TRBV7-3 and TRBJ2-1): GAGVSQTPSNKVTEKGKYVELRCDPISGHTALYWYRQSLGQGPEFLIYFQGTGAADDSGLPNDRFFAVRPEGSVSTLKIQRTERGDSAVYLCASSLGAGVYNEQFFGPGTRLTVL.

This sequence joins TRBV5-1 and TRBJ2-5, with 12 bases matching TRBD2. Germline CDR1 and CDR2: SGHRS and YFSETQ. V was pared by 0 bases and J by 2 bases, with 8 bases of the junction left unmatched. The CDR3 runs 18 residues. CDR3 protein: CASSLDLAGGPRQETQYF. The CDR3 coding sequence is TGCGCCAGCAGCTTGGACCTAGCGGGAGGGCCTCGACAAGAGACCCAGTACTTC. The whole variable domain, remainder taken from reference TRBV5-1 and TRBJ2-5, is KAGVTQTPRYLIKTRGQQVTLSCSPISGHRSVSWYQQTPGQGLQFLFEYFSETQRNKGNFPGRFSGRQFSNSRSEMNVSTLELGDSALYLCASSLDLAGGPRQETQYFGPGTRLLVL.

The chain carries TRBV12-3 or TRBV12-4 and TRBJ2-5; D gene ambiguous. The CDR3 is 13 residues long. The V gene lost 2 bases and the J gene lost 2 bases, with 6 bases spanning the gap. The CDR3 spells CASSLLQQETQYF. The CDR3 bases are TGTGCCAGCAGTTTATTACAGCAAGAGACCCAGTACTTC.

The chain links TRBV6-2 or TRBV6-3 to TRBJ2-1, with TRBD2 identical over 11 bases. The CDR3 loop spans 23 amino acids. Trimming at V came to 6 bases and at J to 5 bases, leaving 30 bases not matched to a gene. Looked up from germline, CDR1 is MNHEY and CDR2 is SVGEGT. The CDR3 here is CASSRTPGTATAGTSGGDNEQFF. The CDR3 coding sequence is TGTGCCAGCAGCCGCACGCCCGGGACAGCGACTGCCGGGACTAGCGGCGGGGACAATGAGCAGTTCTTC.

This rearrangement joins TRBV30 to TRBJ2-1; D possibly corresponds to TRBD2 (6 bases). Germline V gene data show CDR1 as GTSNPN and CDR2 as SVGIG (reference sequence). The CDR3 runs 14 residues. The V end was cut by 4 bases, the J end by 6 bases, with 16 bases between. This CDR3 is CAWKRSGVVNEQFF. The DNA of the CDR3 is TGTGCCTGGAAACGGTCGGGGGTCGTCAATGAGCAGTTCTTC.

The chain's CDR3 is CASSFTYEQYF. The CDR3 coding sequence is TGTGCCAGCAGTTTTACCTACGAGCAGTACTTC. The chain uses TRBV27 and TRBJ2-7; D gene uncertain. This CDR3 has 11 amino acids. From germline, CDR1 is MNHEY and CDR2 SMNVEV (reference sequence). Trimming took off 3 bases at V and 2 bases at J, with 2 bases between the two ends.

The chain joins TRBV7-3 to TRBJ2-1; no reliable D call. The CDR3 totals 15 residues. V shed 4 bases and J shed 9 bases, with 19 bases lying between them. Germline V gives CDR1 SGHTA, CDR2 FQGTGA. The CDR3 nucleotides read TGTGCCAGCAGCTCGCGCCGGGTCCGCCAAGCTGAGCAGTTCTTC. It codes for CASSSRRVRQAEQFF.

The gene calls are TRBV19 and TRBJ1-5; the match to TRBD1 covers 7 bases. The CDR3 is made up of 14 amino acids. CDR1 and CDR2 (germline): LNHDA, SQIVND (reference sequence). The V gene end was trimmed by 7 bases and the J gene end by 7 bases; junction bases not matched to a gene: 10. CDR3 sequence: CASTTTGNPQPQHF. CDR3 coding DNA: TGTGCCAGTACCACGACAGGGAACCCACAGCCCCAGCATTTT.

This clone is a singleton in its sample. The gene calls are TRBV4-1 and TRBJ2-1; D possibly corresponds to TRBD2 (6 bases). Germline V CDR1 and CDR2: MGHRA, YSYEKL. The CDR3 is 17 residues long. V was cut by 1 base and J by 2 bases, with 15 bases left in between. DNA of the CDR3: TGCGCCAGCAGCCAAGCTTCCTCGGAGGGCCCCTACAATGAGCAGTTCTTC. Its protein is CASSQASSEGPYNEQFF.

The chain has TRBV5-5 and TRBJ2-7; 7 bases are a match to TRBD2. Germline V gives CDR1 SGHKS, CDR2 YYEKEE (reference sequence). V lost 6 bases to trimming and J lost 3 bases; unmatched junction nucleotides: 6. This CDR3 has 13 residues. The CDR3, as DNA: TGTGCCAGCAATAGAGCGGGGATCTACGAGCAGTACTTC. Its translation is CASNRAGIYEQYF.

The CDR3 sequence: CASSVEYRANTEAFF. DNA of the CDR3: TGTGCCAGCAGCGTAGAGTACAGGGCGAACACTGAAGCTTTCTTT. This chain uses TRBV9 with TRBJ1-1; tentative D call: TRBD1 (6 bases). Trimming pared 0 bases from V and 1 base from J, leaving 10 bases between. The CDR3 has 15 residues. CDR1 is SGDLS, CDR2 YYNGEE, per germline.

The CDR3 nucleotides are TGTGCCAGCAGCTCGTTGGGGGGAGGTCCACAAGAGACCCAGTACTTC. Its protein is CASSSLGGGPQETQYF. The rearrangement joins TRBV11-2 to TRBJ2-5; the D gene is possibly TRBD2 (6 bases). Germline CDR1 reads SGHAT; CDR2 reads FQNNGV. Trimming shortened V by 4 bases and J by 2 bases, and 17 bases separated the two germline ends. The CDR3 covers 16 residues.

Worth noting for this clone: At one boundary the junction diverges from the germline segment, which might be a read error. The chain joins TRBV6-4 to TRBJ1-4; 9 nucleotides align to TRBD1. Germline V gene lookup returns CDR1 MRHNA and CDR2 SNTAGT. The CDR3 loop spans 15 amino acids. DNA of the CDR3: TGTGCCATCAGTCCATCGGGGACAGGGAATGAAAAACTGTTTTTT. It translates to CAISPSGTGNEKLFF.

The J gene is TRBJ2-5, the V gene TRBV14; 8 bases align to TRBD2. Germline V gene sequence: CDR1 SGHDN, CDR2 FVKESK. This CDR3 spans 15 amino acids. The V gene end was trimmed by 1 base and the J gene end by 0 bases; junction bases not matched to a gene: 1. CDR3 in DNA: TGTGCCAGCAGCCAAGGACTAGCGCACCAAGAGACCCAGTACTTC. This gives the protein CASSQGLAHQETQYF.

This chain joins TRBV14 and TRBJ2-2; possible D gene TRBD1, 6 bases. From germline, CDR1 is SGHDN and CDR2 FVKESK. The ends were cut back, 2 bases at V and 0 bases at J, with 13 bases in the middle. CDR3 length: 17 residues. CDR3 DNA: TGTGCCAGCAGCCAAAGGGTTACAGGGACGAACACCGGGGAGCTGTTTTTT. Translating it yields CASSQRVTGTNTGELFF.

The CDR3 coding sequence is TGTGCCAGCAAACCTGGGGGGGGCACCGGGGAGCTGTTTTTT. Protein sequence: CASKPGGGTGELFF. This chain uses TRBV4-2 with TRBJ2-2; 7 bases fit TRBD2. CDR1 is LGHNA, CDR2 YNFKEQ, per germline. This CDR3 contains 14 residues. V lost 7 bases and J lost 4; bases outside the gene matches: 6.

This chain links TRBV5-4 with TRBJ1-3; 8 bases are shared with TRBD1. J lost 4 bases, V lost 2 bases, and 8 bases had no gene match. This CDR3 region has 16 residues. Germline V gene lookup returns CDR1 SGHNT and CDR2 YYREEE (reference sequence). The CDR3 DNA follows: TGTGCCAGCAGCTTCCAGACAGGGGAGAGAGGAAACACCATATATTTT. Translation gives CASSFQTGERGNTIYF.

This chain joins TRBV19 and TRBJ2-7; D possibly corresponds to TRBD2 (5 bases). V was trimmed by 5 bases and J by 2 bases, leaving 13 bases between them. Germline V gene data show CDR1 as LNHDA and CDR2 as SQIVND (reference sequence). The CDR3 has 14 residues. The CDR3 region has the DNA TGTGCCAGTAGTCCCGGGGTAGCGACCTACGAGCAGTACTTC. It yields the protein CASSPGVATYEQYF.